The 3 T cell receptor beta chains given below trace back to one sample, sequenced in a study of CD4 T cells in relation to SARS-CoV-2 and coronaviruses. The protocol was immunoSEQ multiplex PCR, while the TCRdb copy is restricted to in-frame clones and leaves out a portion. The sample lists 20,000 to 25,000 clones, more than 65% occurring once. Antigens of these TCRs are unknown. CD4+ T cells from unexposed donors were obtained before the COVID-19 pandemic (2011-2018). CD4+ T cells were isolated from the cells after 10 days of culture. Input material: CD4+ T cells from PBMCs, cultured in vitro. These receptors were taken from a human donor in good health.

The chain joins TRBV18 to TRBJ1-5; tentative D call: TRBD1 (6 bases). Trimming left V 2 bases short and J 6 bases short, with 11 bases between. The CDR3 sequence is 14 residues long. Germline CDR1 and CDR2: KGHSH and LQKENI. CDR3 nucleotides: TGTGCCAGCTCACCAGGGGGCGGGGGTCAGCCCCAGCATTTT. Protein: CASSPGGGGQPQHF. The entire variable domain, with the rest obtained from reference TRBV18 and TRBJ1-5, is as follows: NAGVMQNPRHLVRRRGQEARLRCSPMKGHSHVYWYRQLPEEGLKFMVYLQKENIIDESGMPKERFSAEFPKEGPSILRIQQVVRGDSAAYFCASSPGGGGQPQHFGDGTRLSIL.

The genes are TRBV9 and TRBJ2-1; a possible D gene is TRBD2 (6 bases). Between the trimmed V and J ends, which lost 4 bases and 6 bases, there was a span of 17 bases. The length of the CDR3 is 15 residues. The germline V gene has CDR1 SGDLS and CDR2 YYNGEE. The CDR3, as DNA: TGTGCCAGCAGCTCTCGGTGGAGGGGAGGCAATGAGCAGTTCTTC. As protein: CASSSRWRGGNEQFF. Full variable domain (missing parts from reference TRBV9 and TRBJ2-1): DSGVTQTPKHLITATGQRVTLRCSPRSGDLSVYWYQQSLDQGLQFLIQYYNGEERAKGNILERFSAQQFPDLHSELNLSSLELGDSALYFCASSSRWRGGNEQFFGPGTRLTVL.

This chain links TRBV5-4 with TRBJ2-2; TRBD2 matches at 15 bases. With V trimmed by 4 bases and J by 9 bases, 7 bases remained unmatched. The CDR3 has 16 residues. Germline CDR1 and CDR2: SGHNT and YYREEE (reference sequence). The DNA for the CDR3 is TGTGCCAGCAGCCTCCCGGGACTAGCGGGAGGCCGGGAGCTGTTTTTT. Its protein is CASSLPGLAGGRELFF.